This T cell receptor beta chain was found in a study of T cell repertoires and HLA-DP antigens. The primer mix covered 54 TRBV segments and 13 TRBJ segments. TCRdb's copy holds only in-frame clones and misses some; the assay was immunoSEQ multiplex PCR. Of over 100,000 clones listed, roughly 92% were seen once; the top ten hold about 0.25%. For this clone: The antigen remains unidentified.

Study conclusions and caveats: Antigen presentation used HeLa cells, with total CD4+ cells responding.

Untouched CD4+ T cells were isolated by negative selection, averaging about 98% purity. V gave up 2 bases and J gave up 1 base; unmatched junction bases: 12. Per germline, CDR1 SGDLS and CDR2 YYNGEE. This CDR3 has 19 residues. This receptor was identified in a woman aged 18-29 years in good health and CMV-seronegative. The J gene is TRBJ2-4, the V gene TRBV9, with 10 bases aligning to TRBD1. What was sequenced was CD4+ T cells from PBMCs. CDR3 nucleotides: TGTGCCAGCAGCGTCGGGACAGGGGAGGGGGCTAGGGCCAAAAACATTCAGTACTTC. This sequence encodes CASSVGTGEGARAKNIQYF.